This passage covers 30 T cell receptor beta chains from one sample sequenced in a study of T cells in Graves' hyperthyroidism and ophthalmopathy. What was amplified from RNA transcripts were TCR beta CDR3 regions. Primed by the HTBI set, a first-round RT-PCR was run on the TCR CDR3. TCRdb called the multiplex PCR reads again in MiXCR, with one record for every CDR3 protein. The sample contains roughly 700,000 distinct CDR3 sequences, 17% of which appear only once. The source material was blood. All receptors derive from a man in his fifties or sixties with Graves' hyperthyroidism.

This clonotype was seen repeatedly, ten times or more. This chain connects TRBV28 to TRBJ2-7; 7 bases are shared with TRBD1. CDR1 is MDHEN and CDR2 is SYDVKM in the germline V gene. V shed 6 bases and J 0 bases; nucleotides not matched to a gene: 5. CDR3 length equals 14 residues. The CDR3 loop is CASRTGTASYEQYF. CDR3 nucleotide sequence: TGTGCCAGCAGAACCGGGACAGCCTCCTACGAGCAGTACTTC.

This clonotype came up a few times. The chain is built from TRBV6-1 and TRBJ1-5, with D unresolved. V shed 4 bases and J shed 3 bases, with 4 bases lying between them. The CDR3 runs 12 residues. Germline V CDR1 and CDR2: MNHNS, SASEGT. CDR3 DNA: TGTGCCAGCAGTGGCTACAATCAGCCCCAGCATTTT. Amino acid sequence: CASSGYNQPQHF.

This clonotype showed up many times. The CDR3 here is CASSESLGVSTDTQYF. The CDR3 DNA follows: TGTGCCAGCAGCGAATCACTAGGAGTGAGCACAGATACGCAGTATTTT. The chain recombines TRBV7-3 with TRBJ2-3; a weak D match, TRBD2 (5 bases). There are 16 residues in the CDR3. V was clipped by 5 bases and J by 0 bases, with 15 bases between them. Germline V gives CDR1 SGHTA, CDR2 FQGTGA.

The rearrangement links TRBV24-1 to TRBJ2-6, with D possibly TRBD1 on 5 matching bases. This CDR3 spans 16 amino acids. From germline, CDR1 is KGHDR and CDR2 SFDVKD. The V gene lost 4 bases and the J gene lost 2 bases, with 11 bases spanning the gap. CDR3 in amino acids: CATSDPLGAGANVLTF. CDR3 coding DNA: TGTGCCACCAGTGACCCTTTAGGGGCTGGGGCCAACGTCCTGACTTTC.

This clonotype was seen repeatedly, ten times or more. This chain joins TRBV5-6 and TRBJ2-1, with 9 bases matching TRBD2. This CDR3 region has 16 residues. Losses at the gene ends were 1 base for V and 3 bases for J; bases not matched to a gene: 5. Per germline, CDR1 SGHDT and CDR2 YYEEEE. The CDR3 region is CASSLMLAGLYNEQFF. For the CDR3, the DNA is TGTGCCAGCAGCTTGATGCTAGCGGGACTCTACAATGAGCAGTTCTTC.

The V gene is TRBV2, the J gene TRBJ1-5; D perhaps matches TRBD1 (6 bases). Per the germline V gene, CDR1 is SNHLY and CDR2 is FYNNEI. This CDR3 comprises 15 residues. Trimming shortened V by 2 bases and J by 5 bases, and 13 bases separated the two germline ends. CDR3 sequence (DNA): TGTGCCAGCAGTGAACTGGGGACAACGTATCAGCCCCAGCATTTT. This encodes CASSELGTTYQPQHF.

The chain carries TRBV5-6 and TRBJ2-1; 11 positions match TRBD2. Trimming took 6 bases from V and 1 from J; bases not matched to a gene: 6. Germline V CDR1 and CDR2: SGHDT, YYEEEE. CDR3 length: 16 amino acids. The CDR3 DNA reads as TGTGCCAGCATCTGGGGGACTAGCGGATCCTACAATGAGCAGTTCTTC. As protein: CASIWGTSGSYNEQFF.

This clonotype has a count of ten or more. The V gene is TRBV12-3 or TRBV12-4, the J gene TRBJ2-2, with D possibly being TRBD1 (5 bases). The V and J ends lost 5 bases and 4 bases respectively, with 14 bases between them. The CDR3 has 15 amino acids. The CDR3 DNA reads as TGTGCCAGCAGTCTCCAGGGTGATGGCACCGGGGAGCTGTTTTTT. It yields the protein CASSLQGDGTGELFF.

The CDR3 DNA sequence: TGCGCCAGCAGCAAATTCCCCGGTCAAGCGGGAAACGGAGATACGCAGTATTTT. This sequence encodes CASSKFPGQAGNGDTQYF. The V gene is TRBV4-3, the J gene TRBJ2-3; TRBD2 agrees at 7 bases. J lost 5 bases, V lost 5 bases, and 19 bases had no gene match. CDR1 is LGHNA and CDR2 is YSLEER in the germline V gene. There are 18 residues in the CDR3.

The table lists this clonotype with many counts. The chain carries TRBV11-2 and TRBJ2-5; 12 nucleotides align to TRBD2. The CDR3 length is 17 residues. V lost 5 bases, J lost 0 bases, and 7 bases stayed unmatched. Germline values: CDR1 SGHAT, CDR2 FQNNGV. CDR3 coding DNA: TGTGCCAGCAGCCTGGCCCTAGCGGGAGGGAACCAAGAGACCCAGTACTTC. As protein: CASSLALAGGNQETQYF. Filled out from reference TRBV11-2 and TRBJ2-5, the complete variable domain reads EAGVAQSPRYKIIEKRQSVAFWCNPISGHATLYWYQQILGQGPKLLIQFQNNGVVDDSQLPKDRFSAERLKGVDSTLKIQPAKLEDSAVYLCASSLALAGGNQETQYFGPGTRLLVL.

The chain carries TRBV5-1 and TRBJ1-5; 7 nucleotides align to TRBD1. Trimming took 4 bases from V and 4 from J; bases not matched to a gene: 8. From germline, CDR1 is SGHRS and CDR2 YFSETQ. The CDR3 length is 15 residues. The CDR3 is CASSPEGTANQPQHF. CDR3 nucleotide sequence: TGCGCCAGCAGCCCGGAGGGGACAGCGAATCAGCCCCAGCATTTT.

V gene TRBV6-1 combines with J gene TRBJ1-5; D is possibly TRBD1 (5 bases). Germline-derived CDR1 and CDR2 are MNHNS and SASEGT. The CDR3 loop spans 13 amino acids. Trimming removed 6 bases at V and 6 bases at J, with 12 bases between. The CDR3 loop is CASRSREAQPQHF. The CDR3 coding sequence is TGTGCCAGCAGGTCCAGGGAAGCTCAGCCCCAGCATTTT.

The CDR3 DNA sequence: TGTGCCAGCAGGGGGGACGTTGACAATCAGCCCCAGCATTTT. The encoded protein is CASRGDVDNQPQHF. The chain couples TRBV6-1 to TRBJ1-5, with D perhaps TRBD1 (5 bases). The CDR3 runs to 14 residues. With 6 bases removed from V and 3 bases from J, the gap between germline ends came to 12 bases. The V gene's germline CDR1 is MNHNS and CDR2 SASEGT.

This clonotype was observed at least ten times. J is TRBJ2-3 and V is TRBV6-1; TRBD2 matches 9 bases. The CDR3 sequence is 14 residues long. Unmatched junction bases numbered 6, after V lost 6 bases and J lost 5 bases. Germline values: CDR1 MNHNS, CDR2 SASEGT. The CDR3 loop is CASSLAGVRDTQYF. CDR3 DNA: TGTGCCAGCAGCTTAGCGGGAGTGAGAGATACGCAGTATTTT.

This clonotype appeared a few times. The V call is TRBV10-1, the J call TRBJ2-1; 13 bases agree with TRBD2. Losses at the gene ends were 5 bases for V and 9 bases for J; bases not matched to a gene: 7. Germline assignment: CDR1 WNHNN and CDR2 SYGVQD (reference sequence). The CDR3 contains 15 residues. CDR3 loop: CASSLGLAGRVEQFF. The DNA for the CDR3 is TGCGCCAGCAGTCTGGGACTAGCGGGGCGGGTTGAGCAGTTCTTC.

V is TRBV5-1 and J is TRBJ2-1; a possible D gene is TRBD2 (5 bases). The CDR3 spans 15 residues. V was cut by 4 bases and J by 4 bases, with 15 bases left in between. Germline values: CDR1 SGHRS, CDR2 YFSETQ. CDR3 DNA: TGCGCCAGCAGCCGGACTGGCGGAACGTACAATGAGCAGTTCTTC. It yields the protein CASSRTGGTYNEQFF.

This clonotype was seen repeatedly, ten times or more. CDR3 sequence: CSARDLAVGSYGYTF. DNA of the CDR3: TGCAGTGCTAGAGATTTGGCCGTTGGTAGCTATGGCTACACCTTC. This chain connects TRBV20-1 to TRBJ1-2; D not certain. Germline-derived CDR1 and CDR2 are DFQATT and SNEGSKA (reference sequence). Trimming cost V 0 bases and J 4 bases, with 15 bases left between them. CDR3 length: 15 amino acids.

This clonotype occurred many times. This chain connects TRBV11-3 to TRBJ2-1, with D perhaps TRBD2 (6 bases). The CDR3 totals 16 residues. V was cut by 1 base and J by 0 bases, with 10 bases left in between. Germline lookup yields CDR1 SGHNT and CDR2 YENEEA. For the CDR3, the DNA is TGTGCCAGCAGCTTAGGTAGCGGTCTCTCCTACAATGAGCAGTTCTTC. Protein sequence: CASSLGSGLSYNEQFF. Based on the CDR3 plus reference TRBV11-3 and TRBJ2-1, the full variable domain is EAGVVQSPRYKIIEKKQPVAFWCNPISGHNTLYWYLQNLGQGPELLIRYENEEAVDDSQLPKDRFSAERLKGVDSTLKIQPAELGDSAVYLCASSLGSGLSYNEQFFGPGTRLTVL.

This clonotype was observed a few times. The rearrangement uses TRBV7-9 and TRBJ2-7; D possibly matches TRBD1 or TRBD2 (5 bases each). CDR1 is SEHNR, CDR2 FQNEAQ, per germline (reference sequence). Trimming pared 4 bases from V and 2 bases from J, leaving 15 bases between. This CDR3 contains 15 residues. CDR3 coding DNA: TGTGCCAGCAGCTATACCGGGACGTCGACCTACGAGCAGTACTTC. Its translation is CASSYTGTSTYEQYF.

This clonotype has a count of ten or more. The CDR3 protein is CSARGSSGRPDTQYF. CDR3 coding DNA: TGCAGTGCTAGAGGGTCTAGCGGGAGGCCAGATACGCAGTATTTT. This rearrangement joins TRBV20-1 to TRBJ2-3, with 11 nucleotides matching TRBD2. J lost 4 bases, V lost 1 base, and 4 bases had no gene match. This CDR3 is built from 15 residues. Germline CDR1 is DFQATT and CDR2 is SNEGSKA (reference sequence).

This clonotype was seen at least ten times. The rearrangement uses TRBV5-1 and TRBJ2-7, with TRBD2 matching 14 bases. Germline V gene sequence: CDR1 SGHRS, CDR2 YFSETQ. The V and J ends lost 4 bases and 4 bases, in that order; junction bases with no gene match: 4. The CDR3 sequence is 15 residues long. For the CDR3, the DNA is TGCGCCAGCAGCAAGGGACTAGCGGGAGCTTACGAGCAGTACTTC. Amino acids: CASSKGLAGAYEQYF.

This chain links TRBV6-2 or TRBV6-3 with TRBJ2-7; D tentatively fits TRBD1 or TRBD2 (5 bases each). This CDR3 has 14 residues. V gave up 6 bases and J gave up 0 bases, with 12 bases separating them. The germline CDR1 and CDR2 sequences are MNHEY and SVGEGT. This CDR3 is CASRFGTVSYEQYF. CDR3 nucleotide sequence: TGTGCCAGCAGGTTCGGGACGGTCTCCTACGAGCAGTACTTC.

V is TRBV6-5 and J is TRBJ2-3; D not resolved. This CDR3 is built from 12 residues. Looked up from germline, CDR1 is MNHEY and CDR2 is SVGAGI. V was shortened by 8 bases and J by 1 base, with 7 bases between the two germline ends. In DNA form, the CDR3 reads TGTGCCAGCCTCGGCGGCACAGATACGCAGTATTTT. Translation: CASLGGTDTQYF.

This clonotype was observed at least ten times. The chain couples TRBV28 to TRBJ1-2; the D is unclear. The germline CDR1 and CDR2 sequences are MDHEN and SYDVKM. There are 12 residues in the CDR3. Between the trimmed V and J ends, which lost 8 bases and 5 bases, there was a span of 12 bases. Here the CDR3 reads CASGRTAYGYTF. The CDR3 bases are TGTGCCAGCGGACGGACGGCTTATGGCTACACCTTC.

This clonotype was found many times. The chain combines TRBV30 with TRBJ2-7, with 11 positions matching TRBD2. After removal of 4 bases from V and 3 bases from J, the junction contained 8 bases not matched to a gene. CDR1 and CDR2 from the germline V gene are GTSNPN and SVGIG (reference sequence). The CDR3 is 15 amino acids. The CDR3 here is CAWIPDGTSGYEQYF. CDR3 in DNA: TGTGCCTGGATACCGGACGGGACTAGCGGCTACGAGCAGTACTTC.

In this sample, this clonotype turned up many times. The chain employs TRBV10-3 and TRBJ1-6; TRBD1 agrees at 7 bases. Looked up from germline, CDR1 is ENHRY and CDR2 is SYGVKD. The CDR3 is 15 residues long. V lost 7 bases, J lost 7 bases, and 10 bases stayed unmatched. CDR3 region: CAIKGDSAINSPLHF. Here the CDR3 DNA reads TGTGCCATCAAAGGGGACAGTGCCATAAATTCACCCCTCCACTTT.

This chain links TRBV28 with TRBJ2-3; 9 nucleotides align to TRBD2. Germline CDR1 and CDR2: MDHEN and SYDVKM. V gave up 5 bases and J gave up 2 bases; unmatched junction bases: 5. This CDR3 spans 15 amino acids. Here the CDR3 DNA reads TGTGCCAGCAGTCCGCGGACTAGCGCCACAGATACGCAGTATTTT. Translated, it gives CASSPRTSATDTQYF.

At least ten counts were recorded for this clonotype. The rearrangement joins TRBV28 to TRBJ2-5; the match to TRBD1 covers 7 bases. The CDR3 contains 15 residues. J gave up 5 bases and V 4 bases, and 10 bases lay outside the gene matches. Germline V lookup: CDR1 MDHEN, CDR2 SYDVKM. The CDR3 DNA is TGTGCCAGCAGTTCCCCCGGGACAGTCGGGGAGACCCAGTACTTC. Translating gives CASSSPGTVGETQYF. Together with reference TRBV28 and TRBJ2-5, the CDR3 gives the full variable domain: DVKVTQSSRYLVKRTGEKVFLECVQDMDHENMFWYRQDPGLGLRLIYFSYDVKMKEKGDIPEGYSVSREKKERFSLILESASTNQTSMYLCASSSPGTVGETQYFGPGTRLLVL.

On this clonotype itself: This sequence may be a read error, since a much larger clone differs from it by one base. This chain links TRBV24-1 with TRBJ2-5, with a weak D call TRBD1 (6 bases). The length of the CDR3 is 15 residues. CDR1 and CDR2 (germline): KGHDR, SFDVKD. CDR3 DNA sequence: TGTGCCATCAGTGATTGGACAGTAATGGGAGAGACCCAGTACTTC. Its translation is CAISDWTVMGETQYF.

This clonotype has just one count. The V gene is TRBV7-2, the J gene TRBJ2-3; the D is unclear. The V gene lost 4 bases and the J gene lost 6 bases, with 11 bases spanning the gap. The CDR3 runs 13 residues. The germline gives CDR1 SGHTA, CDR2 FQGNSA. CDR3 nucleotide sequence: TGTGCCAGCAGCTCGGCGGTTACGGATACGCAGTATTTT. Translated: CASSSAVTDTQYF.